This TCR beta chain was observed in a study of vaccination and CD4 T cells after COVID-19. Study information: SARS-CoV-2, HCoV-NL63, HCoV-OC43 and HCoV-229E supplied the overlapping spike peptides used to stimulate cells.

The CDR3 consists of 14 residues. V was pared by 4 bases and J by 11 bases, with 13 bases of the junction left unmatched. Germline values: CDR1 LNHNV, CDR2 YYDKDF (reference sequence). Comment on this clonotype: Its target is unknown.

Cultured CD4+ T-cell DNA underwent Oncomine TCR Beta short-read sequencing. Via MiXCR, TCRdb re-called the PCR reads, giving one row per CDR3 protein. The sample gives about 17,000 distinct CDR3 sequences, roughly 62% of which show up once; roughly 5% is in the top ten. As to treatment: approximately 10-day PBMC culture with coronavirus spike peptide pools or control peptides (ViraFEST assay). ViraFEST grew antigen-specific T cells using peptide pools, then sequenced TCRs. Study results and caveats: Spike mono-reactive status applied to 304 of 307 vaccine-specific clones in convalescent patients. A nonsignificant median increase from 21 to 38 SARS-CoV-2-reactive clonotypes was observed.

The clonotype comes from a human donor who had recovered from COVID-19. The specimen was CD4+ T cells from blood, cultured in vitro, collected after SARS-CoV-2 vaccination. The V gene is TRBV15, the J gene TRBJ1-1; 7 bases map to TRBD1. In nucleotides, the CDR3 is TGTGCCACCAGCACCCGGACAACAGGGGTTGGCGCTTTCTTT. This encodes CATSTRTTGVGAFF.